These 21 T cell receptor beta chains were sequenced from one sample in a study of blood T cell repertoires in COVID-19 (TCRdb year 2020). Receptors were amplified or captured by the immunoSEQ multiplex PCR assay. TCRdb's version of the immuneACCESS table is confined to in-frame rearrangements and falls short of the full clone set. An unresolved V gene accounts for under half of the shortfall where checked; the remainder is of unknown origin. This sample lists 250,000 or so clones; approximately 80% were detected once. Together, the top ten hold 1.5% to 2% of the sample. Sequencing was performed on peripheral blood. These receptor sequences come from an elderly woman with acute or convalescent COVID-19.

CDR3 loop: CASSPRQDNQPQHF. The CDR3 DNA sequence: TGTGCCAGCTCACCACGGCAGGACAATCAGCCCCAGCATTTT. This chain links TRBV18 with TRBJ1-5; D is unclear. From germline, CDR1 is KGHSH and CDR2 LQKENI. Trimming removed 1 base from V and 3 bases from J, with 7 bases in between. CDR3 length equals 14 residues. Based on the CDR3 plus reference TRBV18 and TRBJ1-5, the full variable domain is NAGVMQNPRHLVRRRGQEARLRCSPMKGHSHVYWYRQLPEEGLKFMVYLQKENIIDESGMPKERFSAEFPKEGPSILRIQQVVRGDSAAYFCASSPRQDNQPQHFGDGTRLSIL.

The J gene is TRBJ2-3, the V gene TRBV18; 10 bases are a match to TRBD2. This CDR3 contains 16 residues. Per germline, CDR1 KGHSH and CDR2 LQKENI. V dropped 3 bases and J dropped 3; count of bases not matched to a gene: 6. CDR3 nucleotide sequence: TGTGCCAGCTCACCCTTAGCGGGAGGCGCTACAGATACGCAGTATTTT. It is translated as CASSPLAGGATDTQYF.

V and J are TRBV7-9 and TRBJ1-1, with 7 bases matching TRBD1. V was pared by 5 bases and J by 11 bases, with 14 bases of the junction left unmatched. There are 14 residues in the CDR3. Germline CDR1 is SEHNR and CDR2 is FQNEAQ (reference sequence). CDR3 amino acids: CASSPRTGKRWAFF. The CDR3 DNA is TGTGCCAGCAGCCCCCGGACAGGAAAAAGGTGGGCTTTCTTT.

CDR3 in DNA: TGTGCCAGCAGCTTAGCGCGGCTAGCGGAGACCACAGATACGCAGTATTTT. This codes for CASSLARLAETTDTQYF. This chain connects TRBV7-6 to TRBJ2-3, with 7 bases lining up with TRBD2. The germline V gene has CDR1 SGHVS and CDR2 FNYEAQ. The CDR3 loop spans 17 amino acids. After removal of 0 bases from V and 2 bases from J, the junction contained 8 bases not matched to a gene.

V gene TRBV25-1 combines with J gene TRBJ2-5; tentative D call: TRBD2 (7 bases). Germline CDR1 reads MGHDK; CDR2 reads SYGVNS. The CDR3 is 13 residues long. V lost 8 bases and J lost 4, with 14 bases in between. CDR3 residues: CASPSRGGETQYF. In nucleotides, the CDR3 is TGTGCCAGCCCGTCAAGGGGGGGAGAGACCCAGTACTTC.

The chain joins TRBV6-5 to TRBJ2-5; TRBD1 aligns across 7 bases. This CDR3 has 13 residues. The V and J ends lost 7 bases and 2 bases, in that order; junction bases with no gene match: 4. Germline CDR1 MNHEY, CDR2 SVGAGI. This CDR3 reads CASKDRVQETQYF. CDR3 nucleotide sequence: TGTGCCAGCAAAGACAGGGTACAAGAGACCCAGTACTTC.

The chain employs TRBV3-1 (or the pseudogene TRBV3-2) and TRBJ2-1; 7 positions agree with TRBD1. The CDR3 runs 14 residues. The germline V gene encodes CDR1 LGHDT and CDR2 YNNKEL (reference sequence). V shed 4 bases and J 10 bases; nucleotides not matched to a gene: 10. The CDR3 nucleotides are TGTGCCAGCAGCCCCAACCGGGACAGAGGCGAGCAGTTCTTC. It encodes CASSPNRDRGEQFF.

This chain connects TRBV18 to TRBJ2-3; D is uncertain. V was shortened by 0 bases and J by 5 bases, with 6 bases between the two germline ends. The CDR3 extends over 13 amino acids. Germline-derived CDR1 and CDR2 are KGHSH and LQKENI. The CDR3 loop reads CASSPPPGDTQYF. Here the CDR3 DNA reads TGTGCCAGCTCACCACCGCCCGGAGATACGCAGTATTTT.

As for this clone: The sample has other DNA sequences that encode this CDR3 too. V and J are TRBV5-4 and TRBJ2-3; the D is unclear. Deletions cut 0 bases from V and 3 bases from J, with 2 bases between. CDR1 is SGHNT, CDR2 YYREEE, per germline (reference sequence). This CDR3 comprises 12 residues. CDR3 DNA: TGTGCCAGCAGCTTGGCGACAGATACGCAGTATTTT. It specifies CASSLATDTQYF.

V is TRBV15 and J is TRBJ1-5, with TRBD1 as a possible D gene (6 bases). CDR3 length equals 13 residues. Trimming took 6 bases from V and 5 from J, leaving 11 bases between them. The germline V gene has CDR1 LNHNV and CDR2 YYDKDF (reference sequence). The CDR3 sequence: CATRRGADQPQHF. The CDR3, as DNA: TGTGCCACCAGGCGGGGGGCCGATCAGCCCCAGCATTTT. The variable domain in full, with the rest retrieved from reference TRBV15 and TRBJ1-5, is DAMVIQNPRYQVTQFGKPVTLSCSQTLNHNVMYWYQQKSSQAPKLLFHYYDKDFNNEADTPDNFQSRRPNTSFCFLDIRSPGLGDTAMYLCATRRGADQPQHFGDGTRLSIL.

The V call is TRBV7-6, the J call TRBJ1-1, with 7 bases matching TRBD1. The CDR3 covers 15 residues. CDR1 is SGHVS and CDR2 is FNYEAQ in the germline V gene. V trimming: 5 bases; J trimming: 1 base; junction bases outside the gene matches: 7. As DNA, the CDR3 is TGTGCCAGCAGCGCCACCGGGACAGCGAACACTGAAGCTTTCTTT. Its translation is CASSATGTANTEAFF. Combining the CDR3 with reference TRBV7-6 and TRBJ1-1 gives the whole variable domain GAGVSQSPRYKVTKRGQDVALRCDPISGHVSLYWYRQALGQGPEFLTYFNYEAQQDKSGLPNDRFSAERPEGSISTLTIQRTEQRDSAMYRCASSATGTANTEAFFGQGTRLTVV.

This clone was counted a single time. CDR3 DNA sequence: TGCGCCAGCAGCTTGGGGTCGAGCGGGAGAGTCCACGAGCAGTACTTC. Its protein product is CASSLGSSGRVHEQYF. The chain joins TRBV5-1 to TRBJ2-7; TRBD2 agrees at 8 bases. Germline trimming cut 0 bases from V and 5 bases from J; bases unmatched to any gene: 10. This CDR3 is built from 16 residues. Germline CDR1 and CDR2: SGHRS and YFSETQ.

The V call is TRBV19, the J call TRBJ1-3, with a tentative D call TRBD1 (5 bases). The ends were cut back, 7 bases at V and 3 bases at J, with 19 bases in the middle. The CDR3 is 16 residues long. Germline assignment: CDR1 LNHDA and CDR2 SQIVND (reference sequence). The CDR3 DNA reads as TGTGCCAGTACCGGAAGGATAGGGGCTTTTGGAAACACCATATATTTT. As protein: CASTGRIGAFGNTIYF.

A word on this clone: At one boundary the junction diverges from the germline segment, which might be a read error. V gene TRBV6-1 combines with J gene TRBJ1-2; D is perhaps TRBD1 (5 bases). This CDR3 is 13 amino acids long. Germline CDR1 reads MNHNS; CDR2 reads SASEGT. CDR3 nucleotides: TGTGCCAGCAGAGAAGACAGTCTATATGGCTACACCTTC. Translation: CASREDSLYGYTF.

The rearrangement joins TRBV6-5 to TRBJ1-3, with a possible D match to TRBD1 (6 bases). With 7 bases removed from V and 4 bases from J, the gap between germline ends came to 14 bases. This CDR3 region has 14 residues. Germline-derived CDR1 and CDR2 are MNHEY and SVGAGI. CDR3 nucleotide sequence: TGTGCCAGCACACAGGGTGTATTGGGAAACACCATATATTTT. Amino acid sequence: CASTQGVLGNTIYF.

V usage is TRBV6-5 and J usage is TRBJ2-5, with D possibly TRBD2 on 5 matching bases. CDR3 size: 14 residues. The V and J ends lost 5 bases and 5 bases respectively, with 15 bases between them. CDR1 is MNHEY, CDR2 SVGAGI, per germline. Written as DNA, the CDR3 is TGTGCCAGCAGTCCCCTAGGGTCGGGGGAGACCCAGTACTTC. This sequence encodes CASSPLGSGETQYF.

This sequence joins TRBV5-1 and TRBJ2-5; TRBD2 is a possible D gene (5 bases). Trimming stripped 0 bases from V and 5 bases from J, with 11 bases between. The CDR3 loop spans 14 amino acids. Germline CDR1 is SGHRS and CDR2 is YFSETQ. For the CDR3, the DNA is TGCGCCAGCAGCTTGGCGGGGATTACTGAGACCCAGTACTTC. This sequence encodes CASSLAGITETQYF.

The chain recombines TRBV5-1 with TRBJ1-6; 8 bases map to TRBD1. This CDR3 region has 16 residues. Germline V gene sequence: CDR1 SGHRS, CDR2 YFSETQ. V lost 4 bases, J lost 5 bases, and 8 bases stayed unmatched. CDR3 loop: CASSSAGGANNSPLHF. The CDR3 nucleotides are TGCGCCAGCAGCAGTGCAGGGGGCGCCAATAATTCACCCCTCCACTTT.

In its sample, this clone was seen once. This chain uses TRBV3-1 (or the pseudogene TRBV3-2) with TRBJ2-5; TRBD1 might be the D (6 bases). Germline loops: CDR1 LGHDT, CDR2 YNNKEL (reference sequence). The V end was cut by 3 bases, the J end by 1 base, with 12 bases between. The CDR3 totals 15 residues. The CDR3 protein is CASSHSGGVQETQYF. CDR3 nucleotide sequence: TGTGCCAGCAGCCACTCTGGGGGCGTCCAAGAGACCCAGTACTTC.

V gene TRBV19 combines with J gene TRBJ2-1; tentatively, D is TRBD1 (5 bases). V lost 3 bases and J 1 base, leaving 16 bases between the germline ends. The CDR3 loop spans 17 amino acids. Germline V gene data show CDR1 as LNHDA and CDR2 as SQIVND (reference sequence). The CDR3 here is CASSIRRGEGSYNEQFF. The CDR3 region has the DNA TGTGCCAGTAGTATTAGAAGGGGTGAAGGGTCCTACAATGAGCAGTTCTTC.

The rearrangement links TRBV7-6 to TRBJ2-3, with 12 bases identical to TRBD2. This CDR3 region has 15 residues. The V gene's germline CDR1 is SGHVS and CDR2 FNYEAQ. V shed 5 bases, J shed 5 bases, and the junction held 5 bases outside the gene matches. In DNA form, the CDR3 reads TGTGCCAGCAGCGGACCGGGACTAGCGGGAGATACGCAGTATTTT. Translating gives CASSGPGLAGDTQYF.